The T cell receptor beta chain described here comes from a study of CD8 T cells in Susac syndrome. In the study overall: Each patient with Susac syndrome, at the time of blood draw, was therapy-naive, on corticosteroids, or on intravenous immunoglobulin alone.

Note on this clonotype: Its specificity is unknown.

The RNA input was about 0.5 to 1 ug, and it was reverse transcribed with random hexamers. TCRdb reprocessed the immunoSEQ multiplex PCR reads with MiXCR, giving one entry per CDR3 protein. This table holds about 240,000 distinct CDR3 sequences, almost 97% found once. Under recently defined diagnostic criteria, the patients with Susac syndrome qualified as having definite or probable disease. TEMRA cells were FACS-enriched and CD8+ and CD4+ T cells negatively isolated. Study-wide results and limits: In Susac syndrome, the CD4+ T cell repertoires did not show clonal expansion.

V gave up 1 base and J gave up 5 bases, with 6 bases separating them. Germline-derived CDR1 and CDR2 are GTSNPN and SVGIG (reference sequence). CDR3 length: 12 residues. V usage is TRBV30 and J usage is TRBJ1-5; no definite D call. The TCR was taken from a human donor with Susac syndrome. Sequenced material: CD4+ T cells from PBMCs. The chain's CDR3 is CAWSEGYQPQHF. DNA of the CDR3: TGTGCCTGGAGTGAGGGATATCAGCCCCAGCATTTT.